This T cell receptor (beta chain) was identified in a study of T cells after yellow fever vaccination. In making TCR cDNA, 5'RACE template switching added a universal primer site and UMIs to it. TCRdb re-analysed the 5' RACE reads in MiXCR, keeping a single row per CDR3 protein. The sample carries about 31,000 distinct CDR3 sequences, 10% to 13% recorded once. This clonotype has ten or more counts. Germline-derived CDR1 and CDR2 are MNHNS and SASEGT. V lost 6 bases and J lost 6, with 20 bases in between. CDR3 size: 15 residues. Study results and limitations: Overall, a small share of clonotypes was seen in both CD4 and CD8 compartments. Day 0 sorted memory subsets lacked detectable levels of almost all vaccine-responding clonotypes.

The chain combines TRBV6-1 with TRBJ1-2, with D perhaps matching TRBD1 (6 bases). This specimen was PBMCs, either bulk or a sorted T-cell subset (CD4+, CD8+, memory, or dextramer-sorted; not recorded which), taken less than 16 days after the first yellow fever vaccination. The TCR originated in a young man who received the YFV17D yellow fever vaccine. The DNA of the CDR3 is TGTGCCAGCAGGAAGGACAGTCCTCATTTAGATGGCTACACCTTC. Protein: CASRKDSPHLDGYTF.